These 20 T cell receptor beta chains were sequenced from one sample in a study of blood T cell repertoires in COVID-19. Sequencing used immunoSEQ multiplex PCR; TCRdb keeps in-frame clones, though not all of them. The sample holds roughly 300,000 clones; about 82% are singletons and the top ten take around 1.6%. Sample: peripheral blood. These receptors originate from a woman aged 45-65 years with acute or convalescent COVID-19.

This clone was observed a handful of times. This chain uses TRBV7-2 with TRBJ2-1; 11 bases agree with TRBD2. Trimming removed 5 bases from V and 4 bases from J; junction bases left unmatched: 4. CDR1 and CDR2 from the germline V gene are SGHTA and FQGNSA. There are 15 residues in the CDR3. CDR3 region: CASSHGTSGYNEQFF. The CDR3 coding sequence is TGTGCCAGCAGCCACGGGACTAGCGGTTACAATGAGCAGTTCTTC. Full variable domain (missing parts from reference TRBV7-2 and TRBJ2-1): GAGVSQSPSNKVTEKGKDVELRCDPISGHTALYWYRQSLGQGLEFLIYFQGNSAPDKSGLPSDRFSAERTGGSVSTLTIQRTQQEDSAVYLCASSHGTSGYNEQFFGPGTRLTVL.

The chain's CDR3 is CASSLANSQRRKIYNEQFF. The CDR3 DNA is TGTGCCAGCAGCTTGGCAAATAGTCAGCGGAGGAAAATTTACAATGAGCAGTTCTTC. The V and J genes are TRBV5-6 and TRBJ2-1; weak D call: TRBD2 (5 bases). Germline lookup yields CDR1 SGHDT and CDR2 YYEEEE. The CDR3 loop spans 19 amino acids. The V and J ends lost 0 bases and 4 bases respectively, with 23 bases between them.

The chain joins TRBV4-3 to TRBJ2-3; TRBD2 matches at 11 bases. The CDR3 spans 14 residues. Germline V CDR1 and CDR2: LGHNA, YSLEER. The V gene end was trimmed by 4 bases and the J gene end by 5 bases; junction bases not matched to a gene: 2. The CDR3 region is CASSRTSGRDTQYF. The CDR3 DNA sequence: TGCGCCAGCAGCCGGACTAGCGGGCGAGATACGCAGTATTTT.

The V and J genes are TRBV10-3 and TRBJ2-7, with 10 bases aligning to TRBD1. V lost 5 bases, J lost 0 bases, and 4 bases stayed unmatched. CDR1 and CDR2 (germline): ENHRY, SYGVKD. The CDR3 sequence is 15 residues long. The CDR3 protein is CAISPGQGSSYEQYF. The DNA of the CDR3 is TGTGCCATCAGTCCGGGACAGGGGAGCTCCTACGAGCAGTACTTC.

The J gene is TRBJ1-5, the V gene TRBV3-1 (or the pseudogene TRBV3-2); D possibly corresponds to TRBD1 (6 bases). V was cut by 4 bases and J by 3 bases, with 13 bases left in between. This CDR3 has 15 residues. The germline CDR1 and CDR2 sequences are LGHDT and YNNKEL (reference sequence). This CDR3 is CASSLGTYSNQPQHF. In DNA form, the CDR3 reads TGTGCCAGCAGCCTCGGGACATATTCCAATCAGCCCCAGCATTTT.

The chain links TRBV6-2 or TRBV6-3 to TRBJ2-1; 7 bases line up with TRBD1. The V and J ends lost 6 bases and 5 bases, in that order; junction bases with no gene match: 16. Germline V gene data show CDR1 as MNHEY and CDR2 as SVGEGT. The CDR3 extends over 17 amino acids. The CDR3 loop is CASRPRQGKGYDNEQFF. CDR3 coding DNA: TGTGCCAGCAGACCTCGACAGGGAAAAGGGTATGACAATGAGCAGTTCTTC.

The V and J genes are TRBV5-6 and TRBJ1-2; 7 bases map to TRBD1. V lost 4 bases, J lost 7 bases, and 7 bases stayed unmatched. The CDR3 has 13 residues. Germline V lookup: CDR1 SGHDT, CDR2 YYEEEE. In DNA form, the CDR3 reads TGTGCCAGCAGCCAGGGGGGACTGGGTGGCTACACCTTC. It translates to CASSQGGLGGYTF.

V gene TRBV27 combines with J gene TRBJ2-1, with D tentatively TRBD2 (5 bases). The CDR3 sequence is 13 residues long. V was clipped by 2 bases and J by 8 bases, with 10 bases between them. Germline values: CDR1 MNHEY, CDR2 SMNVEV (reference sequence). The CDR3 protein is CASSLGLAYEQFF. In DNA, the CDR3 is TGTGCCAGCAGTTTAGGCCTAGCTTATGAGCAGTTCTTC.

This clone was detected only a few times. The V and J genes are TRBV5-4 and TRBJ2-2, with TRBD1 matching over 7 bases. This CDR3 spans 15 amino acids. Unmatched junction bases numbered 7, after V lost 4 bases and J lost 4 bases. Germline V lookup: CDR1 SGHNT, CDR2 YYREEE (reference sequence). CDR3 coding DNA: TGTGCCAGCAGCCCGATGGGACAGTTCACCGGGGAGCTGTTTTTT. It codes for CASSPMGQFTGELFF.

This chain links TRBV4-1 with TRBJ2-1, with TRBD2 matching over 12 bases. Germline V gene data show CDR1 as MGHRA and CDR2 as YSYEKL. The CDR3 totals 15 residues. Trimming took 8 bases from V and 8 from J; bases not matched to a gene: 10. In DNA, the CDR3 is TGCGCCAGCGGATCGACTAGCGGGAGACGCGATGAGCAGTTCTTC. Its protein product is CASGSTSGRRDEQFF.

This rearrangement joins TRBV6-5 to TRBJ2-7, with a weak D call TRBD2 (5 bases). The CDR3 spans 14 residues. Germline V gene lookup returns CDR1 MNHEY and CDR2 SVGAGI. The germline V and J ends were trimmed by 2 bases and 2 bases, with 10 bases remaining between them. The CDR3: CASSYGRMAYEQYF. The CDR3 DNA reads as TGTGCCAGCAGTTACGGGAGAATGGCCTACGAGCAGTACTTC.

The chain has TRBV24-1 and TRBJ2-1; TRBD1 matches at 8 bases. The CDR3 sequence is 14 residues long. V was clipped by 5 bases and J by 10 bases; unmatched bases: 9. Germline V gives CDR1 KGHDR, CDR2 SFDVKD. CDR3 in amino acids: CATSGLTGGFEQFF. DNA for the CDR3: TGTGCCACCAGTGGCCTCACAGGGGGTTTCGAGCAGTTCTTC.

This chain joins TRBV7-8 and TRBJ2-2; TRBD2 agrees at 11 bases. Germline values: CDR1 SGHVS, CDR2 FQNEAQ. V shed 5 bases and J 6 bases; nucleotides not matched to a gene: 5. This CDR3 is 15 amino acids long. CDR3 amino acids: CASSIELAGAGELFF. CDR3 sequence (DNA): TGTGCCAGCAGCATAGAACTAGCGGGAGCCGGGGAGCTGTTTTTT.

The chain is built from TRBV9 and TRBJ2-1, with TRBD2 as a possible D gene (6 bases). V was cut by 3 bases and J by 4 bases, with 14 bases left in between. The CDR3 covers 15 residues. Germline-derived CDR1 and CDR2 are SGDLS and YYNGEE. CDR3 amino acids: CASSAAGTPYNEQFF. The CDR3 coding sequence is TGTGCCAGCAGCGCAGCCGGGACTCCGTACAATGAGCAGTTCTTC.

This rearrangement joins TRBV6-5 to TRBJ1-4; the D is unclear. The CDR3 has 16 residues. V lost 2 bases and J 7 bases, leaving 17 bases between the germline ends. Germline CDR1 MNHEY, CDR2 SVGAGI. CDR3 region: CASSYTHSVGGEKLFF. The CDR3 coding sequence is TGTGCCAGCAGTTACACCCATTCTGTTGGAGGTGAAAAACTGTTTTTT.

CDR3 in DNA: TGCGCCAGCAGCCGGAAAGCGACTAGCGGGTCGAACACCGGGGAGCTGTTTTTT. It translates to CASSRKATSGSNTGELFF. The chain carries TRBV4-1 and TRBJ2-2; TRBD2 agrees at 10 bases. Trimming cost V 4 bases and J 0 bases; bases outside gene matches: 8. CDR1 is MGHRA and CDR2 is YSYEKL in the germline V gene. The CDR3 has 18 amino acids.

V and J are TRBV11-2 and TRBJ2-7; 11 positions agree with TRBD1. Germline V lookup: CDR1 SGHAT, CDR2 FQNNGV. The CDR3 is 15 amino acids. Trimming at V came to 3 bases and at J to 3 bases, leaving 4 bases not matched to a gene. CDR3 nucleotides: TGTGCCAGCAGCTTCCCGGGACAGGGGGTCTACGAGCAGTACTTC. Protein: CASSFPGQGVYEQYF.

The chain recombines TRBV27 with TRBJ1-1; 9 bases align to TRBD1. CDR3 length: 15 amino acids. Trimming took 4 bases from V and 6 from J; bases not matched to a gene: 9. The V gene's germline CDR1 is MNHEY and CDR2 SMNVEV (reference sequence). CDR3 region: CASSSSTGGDAEAFF. DNA of the CDR3: TGTGCCAGCAGTTCATCGACAGGGGGTGACGCTGAAGCTTTCTTT.

This clone was detected only a few times. CDR3 sequence: CASSLEGVTYGYTF. The CDR3 bases are TGTGCCAGCAGCTTAGAGGGGGTTACCTATGGCTACACCTTC. The chain combines TRBV28 with TRBJ1-2, with a tentative D call TRBD1 (6 bases). V was cut by 6 bases and J by 4 bases, with 15 bases left in between. This CDR3 contains 14 residues. Germline V CDR1 and CDR2: MDHEN, SYDVKM.

The rearrangement joins TRBV7-5 to TRBJ2-5; the table's D call, TRBD2, was not checked against the DNA. TRBV7-5 is noted as a pseudogene. The CDR3 length is 15 residues. CDR3 in DNA: TGTGTCAGAAGCCGAACCGACTACCCCTCAGAGACCCAGTACTTC. It codes for CVRSRTDYPSETQYF.